This TCR beta chain was documented in a study of blood T cell repertoires in COVID-19. Study-wide background: The United States, Italy and Spain provided the acute and convalescent COVID-19 samples. T cells, B-cell-depleted T cells, or PBMCs supplied cDNA or gDNA.

Methods used by the authors: Reference gene primers were amplified, and this amplification served to estimate nucleated cell counts. Sequencing used immunoSEQ multiplex PCR; TCRdb keeps in-frame clones, though not all of them. That table supplies the V and J calls and clone size; D and trimming were determined from the DNA. The sample has roughly 150,000 clones, over 70% seen once. The CDR3 contains 15 residues. J was trimmed by 10 bases and V by 5 bases; bases with no gene match: 14. CDR1 and CDR2 from the germline V gene are SEHNR and FQNEAQ (reference sequence). The chain uses TRBV7-9 and TRBJ2-1; 7 bases are shared with TRBD2. Sequenced input: peripheral blood. The receptor comes from a woman aged 80 or over with active or convalescent COVID-19. The CDR3 sequence: CASSPSAGPWGEQFF. CDR3 DNA sequence: TGTGCCAGCAGCCCCTCAGCGGGGCCCTGGGGGGAGCAGTTCTTC.